Below, 3 T cell receptor beta chains from the same sample are listed, as sequenced in a study of spatial heterogeneity in lung cancer. Study findings and constraints: Expanded intratumoral alpha and beta TCR counts tracked tumor mutation counts.

Sample time point: sample taken at primary tumor resection. Their antigens remain unidentified. Using its own MiXCR run on the 5' RACE reads, TCRdb lists one record per CDR3 protein. This repertoire shows 10,000 to 15,000 distinct CDR3 sequences, around 6.6% found once; its top ten account for around 3%. The source material was lung tumor tissue, sampled at surgery. These receptors all stem from a female donor with early-stage non-small cell lung cancer.

This clonotype is medium-sized within its sample. V usage is TRBV20-1 and J usage is TRBJ2-5; TRBD1 might be the D (5 bases). Germline V gene lookup returns CDR1 DFQATT and CDR2 SNEGSKA (reference sequence). The CDR3 length is 14 residues. With 7 bases removed from V and 2 bases from J, the gap between germline ends came to 17 bases. The CDR3 here is CSVSETANQETQYF. The CDR3 DNA is TGCAGTGTCAGTGAGACAGCTAATCAAGAGACCCAGTACTTC.

This clonotype qualifies as medium-sized. This sequence joins TRBV27 and TRBJ2-5; 13 nucleotides match TRBD2. This CDR3 region has 18 residues. V trimming: 6 bases; J trimming: 5 bases; junction bases outside the gene matches: 15. The V gene's germline CDR1 is MNHEY and CDR2 SMNVEV (reference sequence). The DNA of the CDR3 is TGTGCCAGCAGCCGCGGGACTAGCGGGATGGGTTTTACGGAGACCCAGTACTTC. It yields the protein CASSRGTSGMGFTETQYF.

This clonotype was recorded at least ten times. V is TRBV20-1 and J is TRBJ2-1, with TRBD1 matching over 8 bases. The CDR3 consists of 14 residues. Germline V gene sequence: CDR1 DFQATT, CDR2 SNEGSKA (reference sequence). The junction had 7 bases not matched to a gene; V was cut back by 4 bases and J by 5 bases. The CDR3 loop reads CSAKADRVHNEQFF. CDR3 bases: TGCAGTGCTAAGGCGGACAGGGTCCACAATGAGCAGTTCTTC.